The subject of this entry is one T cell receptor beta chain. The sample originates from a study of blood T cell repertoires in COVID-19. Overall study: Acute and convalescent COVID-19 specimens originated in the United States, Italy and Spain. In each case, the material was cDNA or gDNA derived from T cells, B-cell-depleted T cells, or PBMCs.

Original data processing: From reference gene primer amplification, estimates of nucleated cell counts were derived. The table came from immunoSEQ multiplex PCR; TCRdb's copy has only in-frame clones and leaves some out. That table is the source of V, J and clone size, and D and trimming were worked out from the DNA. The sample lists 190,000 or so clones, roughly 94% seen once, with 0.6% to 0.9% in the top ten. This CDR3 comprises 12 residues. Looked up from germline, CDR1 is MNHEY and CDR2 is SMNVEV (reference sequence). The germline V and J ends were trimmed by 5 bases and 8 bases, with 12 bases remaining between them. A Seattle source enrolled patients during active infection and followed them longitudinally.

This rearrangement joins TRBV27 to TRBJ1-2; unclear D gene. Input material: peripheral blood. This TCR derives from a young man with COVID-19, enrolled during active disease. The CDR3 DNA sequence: TGTGCCAGCAGTAGCTCGGGTGGAGGCTACACCTTC. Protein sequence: CASSSSGGGYTF.